This T cell receptor beta chain was identified in a study of cytomegalovirus exposure and HLA in healthy donors. This CDR3 region has 15 residues. The J segment lost 2 bases and the V segment lost 3 bases, leaving 5 bases of the junction unmatched. From germline, CDR1 is WNHNN and CDR2 SYGVQD (reference sequence). The PCR ran on 60 Vbeta and 13 Jbeta primers. The assay was immunoSEQ multiplex PCR, and TCRdb's table has in-frame clones only and misses some. The table records approximately 150,000 clones, roughly 82% of them present only once. J is TRBJ2-7 and V is TRBV10-1; 9 positions match TRBD1. This clonotype was sampled from a woman in her 30s in good health and CMV-seronegative. Sequencing used PBMCs. CDR3 loop: CASSDPGQGTYEQYF. The CDR3 coding sequence is TGCGCCAGCAGTGATCCGGGACAGGGAACCTACGAGCAGTACTTC.